This TCR beta chain is drawn from a study of cytomegalovirus exposure and HLA in healthy donors. Study outcomes and limitations: Specific recognition of CMV antigens was confirmed in vitro for three chains (all CMV-associated).

The donors, nominally healthy at sampling, likely had unrecorded immune exposures. PCR involved 60 Vbeta and 13 Jbeta primers. The repertoire was sequenced with immunoSEQ multiplex PCR; TCRdb's copy has only in-frame clones and lacks some. The top ten clones hold 2.1% of a sample with roughly 160,000 clones, about 80% of them seen once. With regard to this clone: Its antigen is still unknown. The junction differs from germline at one of its ends, possibly a read error. Other nucleotide sequences from this sample produce the same CDR3.

CDR3 length equals 14 residues. The V gene's germline CDR1 is SGHRS and CDR2 YFSETQ. The TCR comes from a man aged 40-49 years in good health and CMV-seronegative. The gene calls are TRBV5-1 and TRBJ1-4; D is unresolved. The sequencing input was PBMCs. The CDR3 here is CASSFQGSDERLFF. The CDR3 nucleotides read TGCGCCAGCAGCTTTCAAGGGAGTGATGAAAGACTGTTTTTT.